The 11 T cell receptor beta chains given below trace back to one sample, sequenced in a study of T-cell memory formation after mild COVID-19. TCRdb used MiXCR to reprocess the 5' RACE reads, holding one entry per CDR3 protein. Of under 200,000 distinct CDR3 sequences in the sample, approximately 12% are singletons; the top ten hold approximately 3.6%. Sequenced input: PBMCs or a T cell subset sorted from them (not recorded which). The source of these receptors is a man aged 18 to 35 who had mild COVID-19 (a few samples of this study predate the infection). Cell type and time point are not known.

The CDR3, as DNA: TGTGCCAGCGGATCTGGCAGGCCCTATGGCTACACCTTC. Translated, it gives CASGSGRPYGYTF. The chain carries TRBV7-9 and TRBJ1-2, with D hard to call. Germline V gene sequence: CDR1 SEHNR, CDR2 FQNEAQ (reference sequence). V lost 8 bases, J lost 4 bases, and 14 bases lay in between. This CDR3 has 13 residues.

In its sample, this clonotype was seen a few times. The CDR3 region has the DNA TGTGCCAGCAGTTTATATTTTCGGGACACTGAAGCTTTCTTT. This encodes CASSLYFRDTEAFF. The rearrangement joins TRBV27 to TRBJ1-1; no reliable D call. This CDR3 region has 14 residues. V lost 1 base and J 3 bases, leaving 9 bases between the germline ends. The germline gives CDR1 MNHEY, CDR2 SMNVEV (reference sequence).

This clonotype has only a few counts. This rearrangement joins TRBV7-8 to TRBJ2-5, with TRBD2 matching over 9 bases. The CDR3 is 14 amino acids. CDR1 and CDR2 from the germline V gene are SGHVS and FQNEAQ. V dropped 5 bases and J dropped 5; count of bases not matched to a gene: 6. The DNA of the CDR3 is TGTGCCAGCAGCCAACGCGGGGGGGCGGAGACCCAGTACTTC. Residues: CASSQRGGAETQYF.

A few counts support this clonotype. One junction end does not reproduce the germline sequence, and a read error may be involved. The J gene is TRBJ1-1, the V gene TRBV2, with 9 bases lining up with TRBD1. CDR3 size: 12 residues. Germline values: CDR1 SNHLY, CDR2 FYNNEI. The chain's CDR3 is CASSERDRALRF. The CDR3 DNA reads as TGTGCCAGCAGTGAACGGGACAGGGCTCTCCGCTTT.

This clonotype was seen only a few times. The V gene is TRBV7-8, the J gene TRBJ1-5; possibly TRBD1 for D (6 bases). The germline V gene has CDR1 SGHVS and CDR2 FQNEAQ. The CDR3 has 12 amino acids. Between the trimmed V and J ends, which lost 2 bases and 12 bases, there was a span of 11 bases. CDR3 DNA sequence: TGTGCCAGCAGCTTATCCCCGGGACACCAGCATTTT. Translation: CASSLSPGHQHF.

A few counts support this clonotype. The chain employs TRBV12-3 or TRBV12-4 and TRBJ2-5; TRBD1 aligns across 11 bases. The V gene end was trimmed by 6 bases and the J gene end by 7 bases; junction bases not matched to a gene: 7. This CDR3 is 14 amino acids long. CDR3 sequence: CASSSGTGGGTQYF. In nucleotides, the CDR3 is TGTGCCAGCAGCTCCGGGACAGGGGGGGGGACCCAGTACTTC.

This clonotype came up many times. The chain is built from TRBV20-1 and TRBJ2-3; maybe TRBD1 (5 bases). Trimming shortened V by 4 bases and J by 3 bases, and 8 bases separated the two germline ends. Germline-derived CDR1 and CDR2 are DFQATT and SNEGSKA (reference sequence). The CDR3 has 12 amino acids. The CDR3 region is CSAIRATDTQYF. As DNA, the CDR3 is TGCAGTGCTATCAGGGCTACAGATACGCAGTATTTT.

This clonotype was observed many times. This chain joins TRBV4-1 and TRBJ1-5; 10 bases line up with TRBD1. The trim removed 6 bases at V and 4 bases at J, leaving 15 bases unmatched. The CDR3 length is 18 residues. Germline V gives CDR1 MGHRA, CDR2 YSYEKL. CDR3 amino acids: CASSPPLGDRGGNQPQHF. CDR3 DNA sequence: TGCGCCAGCAGTCCGCCCCTCGGGGACAGGGGAGGAAATCAGCCCCAGCATTTT.

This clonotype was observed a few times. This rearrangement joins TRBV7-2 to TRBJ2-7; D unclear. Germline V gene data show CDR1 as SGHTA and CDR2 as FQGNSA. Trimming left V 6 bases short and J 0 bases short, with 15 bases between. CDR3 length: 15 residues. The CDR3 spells CASSYSSAFSYEQYF. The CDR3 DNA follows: TGTGCCAGCAGTTACTCATCCGCATTCTCCTACGAGCAGTACTTC.

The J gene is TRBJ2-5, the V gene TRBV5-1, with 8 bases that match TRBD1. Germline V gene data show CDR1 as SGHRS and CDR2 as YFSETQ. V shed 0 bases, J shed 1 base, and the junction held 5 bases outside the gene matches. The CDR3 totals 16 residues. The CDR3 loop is CASSLGQGAIQETQYF. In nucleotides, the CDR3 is TGCGCCAGCAGCTTGGGGCAGGGGGCAATCCAAGAGACCCAGTACTTC.

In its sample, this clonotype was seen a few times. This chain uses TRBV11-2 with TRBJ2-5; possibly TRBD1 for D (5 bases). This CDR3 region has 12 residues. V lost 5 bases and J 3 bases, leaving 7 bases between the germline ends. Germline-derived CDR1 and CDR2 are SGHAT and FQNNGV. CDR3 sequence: CASSPREETQYF. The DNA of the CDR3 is TGTGCCAGCAGCCCCAGGGAAGAGACCCAGTACTTC.